Sequencing of this T cell receptor beta chain was carried out in a study of regulatory T cells. Overall study findings and caveats: Hydrophobic residues at CDR3 positions 6 and 7 were enriched in conventional CD4+ T cells of CD3G-deficient patients.

Regarding this clone: Its matching antigen is unknown.

Germline V lookup: CDR1 MNHNY, CDR2 SVGAGI (reference sequence). Trimming shortened V by 6 bases and J by 2 bases, and 11 bases separated the two germline ends. There are 14 residues in the CDR3. Autoimmunity was present in every CD3G-deficient patient, worse in two. At testing, patients were 2 to 39 years old, with reduced naive and increased memory T-cell proportions. The primer mix had 52 TRBV and 13 TRBJ primers. Assay: immunoSEQ multiplex PCR; the TCRdb copy retains only in-frame clones and omits some. Of tens of thousands of clones listed, 89% are singletons. The material sequenced was conventional CD4+ T cells sorted from blood. The receptor was derived from a person aged 18-30 years with CD3G deficiency. This chain uses TRBV6-6 with TRBJ1-3; TRBD1 might be the D (5 bases). The CDR3 is CASRKRDPGNTIYF. The CDR3 nucleotides read TGTGCCAGCAGGAAACGGGACCCTGGAAACACCATATATTTT.